This T cell receptor (beta chain) is from a study of blood T cell repertoires in COVID-19. Germline assignment: CDR1 SGHRS and CDR2 YFSETQ. CDR3 length: 17 amino acids. V was clipped by 4 bases and J by 1 base; unmatched bases: 11. Participants were aged about 18 to 100 years from about two dozen US areas. Participants' reported clinical history set cohort assignment. Cohort 3 recovery required two negative PCRs, clearance, or symptom resolution. In the original analysis: By means of reference gene primer amplification, nucleated cell counts were estimated. Some clones are missing from TCRdb's copy, which holds only in-frame ones; the method was immunoSEQ multiplex PCR. V and J calls and clone size are those listed in that table; D and trimming were worked out from the DNA. There are 150,000 to 200,000 clones in the sample; 75% to 85% occur only once, and around 6% lies in the top ten.

V usage is TRBV5-1 and J usage is TRBJ2-5; TRBD1 aligns across 9 bases. The TCR comes from a man aged 35 to 55 who had recovered from COVID-19. Sequencing was carried out using PBMCs or T cells enriched from blood (not recorded which). CDR3 sequence reads: CASSPQPQGAGQETQYF. The CDR3, as DNA: TGCGCCAGCAGCCCGCAGCCACAGGGGGCGGGCCAAGAGACCCAGTACTTC.